The 32 T cell receptor beta chains given below trace back to one sample, sequenced in a study of T cell repertoires in cytomegalovirus infection. No antigen has been assigned to these receptors. TCRdb reanalysed the reads using MiXCR and keeps one entry per CDR3 protein. The sample holds 100,000 to 150,000 distinct CDR3 sequences, roughly a quarter seen once. Material: PBMCs, sequenced either directly or after in vitro stimulation (not recorded which). The receptors were sampled from a human donor in good health (CMV status not recorded). Some clones in this sample may be carry-over from other donors' samples.

The gene calls are TRBV19 and TRBJ2-1; TRBD2 matches 7 bases. V gave up 6 bases and J gave up 6 bases; unmatched junction bases: 2. The CDR3 is 12 residues long. The germline V gene has CDR1 LNHDA and CDR2 SQIVND (reference sequence). This chain's CDR3 is CASSLAANEQFF. The CDR3 region has the DNA TGTGCCAGTAGCCTAGCGGCCAATGAGCAGTTCTTC.

This clonotype was detected many times. The rearrangement uses TRBV7-2 and TRBJ1-1; D unresolved. CDR1 SGHTA and CDR2 FQGNSA come from the germline V gene. Trimming removed 4 bases from V and 5 bases from J, with 11 bases in between. The CDR3 is 13 amino acids. The CDR3 region is CASSSGRRTEAFF. CDR3 bases: TGTGCCAGCAGCTCGGGGAGGAGGACTGAAGCTTTCTTT.

The chain combines TRBV20-1 with TRBJ2-4; the D is unclear. The CDR3 has 13 residues. The germline V and J ends were trimmed by 5 bases and 0 bases, with 8 bases remaining between them. CDR1 is DFQATT and CDR2 is SNEGSKA in the germline V gene (reference sequence). Here the CDR3 DNA reads TGCAGTGCTCCCACCCCAGCCAAAAACATTCAGTACTTC. Translating gives CSAPTPAKNIQYF.

This clonotype came up many times. This chain uses TRBV7-2 with TRBJ1-2; D is unclear. This CDR3 has 14 amino acids. V gave up 4 bases and J gave up 4 bases, with 13 bases separating them. Per the germline V gene, CDR1 is SGHTA and CDR2 is FQGNSA. CDR3: CASSSRSEGYGYTF. The CDR3 bases are TGTGCCAGCAGCTCCCGATCTGAGGGCTATGGCTACACCTTC. Complete variable domain (other parts from reference TRBV7-2 and TRBJ1-2): GAGVSQSPSNKVTEKGKDVELRCDPISGHTALYWYRQSLGQGLEFLIYFQGNSAPDKSGLPSDRFSAERTGGSVSTLTIQRTQQEDSAVYLCASSSRSEGYGYTFGSGTRLTVV.

In its sample, this clonotype was seen a few times. J is TRBJ2-1 and V is TRBV5-1, with D perhaps TRBD1 (7 bases). This CDR3 has 14 residues. Germline-derived CDR1 and CDR2 are SGHRS and YFSETQ. V gave up 3 bases and J gave up 2 bases, with 9 bases separating them. This CDR3 is CASSWRGPYNEQFF. CDR3 DNA: TGCGCCAGCAGCTGGAGGGGGCCCTACAATGAGCAGTTCTTC.

This clonotype was seen a few times. The gene calls are TRBV6-2 or TRBV6-3 and TRBJ2-7, with D maybe TRBD1 (6 bases). The CDR3 covers 17 residues. Trimming took off 6 bases at V and 2 bases at J, with 23 bases between the two ends. Germline CDR1 reads MNHEY; CDR2 reads SVGEGT. The CDR3 DNA sequence: TGTGCCAGCAGGGATCCGGACAGATTGCCTCTTCCCTACGAGCAGTACTTC. As protein: CASRDPDRLPLPYEQYF.

This clonotype came up a few times. V and J are TRBV20-1 and TRBJ2-5, with D possibly matching TRBD2 (6 bases). CDR3 size: 15 residues. Germline V lookup: CDR1 DFQATT, CDR2 SNEGSKA (reference sequence). With 5 bases removed from V and 2 bases from J, the gap between germline ends came to 18 bases. CDR3 amino acids: CSAPAASAAQETQYF. The CDR3 DNA reads TGCAGTGCTCCGGCGGCTAGCGCCGCTCAAGAGACCCAGTACTTC.

This clonotype appeared many times. V usage is TRBV12-3 or TRBV12-4 and J usage is TRBJ1-1; a possible D gene is TRBD1 (6 bases). The V gene lost 6 bases and the J gene lost 1 base, with 9 bases spanning the gap. The CDR3 is made up of 13 amino acids. The CDR3 loop reads CASRLGGNTEAFF. DNA for the CDR3: TGTGCCAGCAGACTAGGGGGGAACACTGAAGCTTTCTTT.

This chain connects TRBV5-1 to TRBJ1-3, with D tentatively TRBD1 (5 bases). This CDR3 is built from 17 residues. Germline V gene data show CDR1 as SGHRS and CDR2 as YFSETQ. V was shortened by 3 bases and J by 0 bases, with 16 bases between the two germline ends. As DNA, the CDR3 is TGCGCCAGCAGCTCAACAGGAGGACGGTCCTCTGGAAACACCATATATTTT. Its protein product is CASSSTGGRSSGNTIYF.

This clonotype was recorded a few times. The chain couples TRBV5-1 to TRBJ2-1; 11 nucleotides match TRBD2. Per germline, CDR1 SGHRS and CDR2 YFSETQ. The CDR3 is made up of 17 amino acids. Trimming removed 0 bases from V and 4 bases from J; junction bases left unmatched: 6. The CDR3 DNA reads TGCGCCAGCAGCTTGGCCGCGGCTAGCGGGAGGTACAATGAGCAGTTCTTC. Encoded protein: CASSLAAASGRYNEQFF.

The table lists this clonotype with many counts. J is TRBJ1-1 and V is TRBV11-2; D is perhaps TRBD1 (6 bases). Germline CDR1 is SGHAT and CDR2 is FQNNGV. The CDR3 is made up of 14 amino acids. V was shortened by 10 bases and J by 4 bases, with 19 bases between the two germline ends. The CDR3 is CATDRILGGTEAFF. In DNA, the CDR3 is TGTGCCACCGACAGGATCTTAGGCGGCACTGAAGCTTTCTTT.

This clonotype was recorded only once. V and J are TRBV25-1 and TRBJ2-7; 10 positions agree with TRBD1. This CDR3 comprises 18 residues. After removal of 5 bases from V and 6 bases from J, the junction contained 19 bases not matched to a gene. In germline, CDR1 is MGHDK, CDR2 SYGVNS. CDR3 nucleotides: TGTGCCAGCAGTCCCCCGGACAGGGGGGAGAACTGCTACGGCGAGCAGTACGTC. Protein: CASSPPDRGENCYGEQYV.

CDR3 sequence: CSASPSGRAMNTQYF. The CDR3 DNA is TGCAGTGCTAGTCCTAGCGGGAGGGCCATGAATACGCAGTATTTT. The chain joins TRBV20-1 to TRBJ2-3; 12 bases are a match to TRBD2. V shed 3 bases, J shed 7 bases, and the junction held 8 bases outside the gene matches. Germline CDR1 DFQATT, CDR2 SNEGSKA (reference sequence). The CDR3 is made up of 15 amino acids.

CDR3 residues: CASSPRLAGIDTQYF. The CDR3 DNA is TGTGCCAGCAGCCCGAGACTAGCGGGGATAGATACGCAGTATTTT. This rearrangement joins TRBV5-4 to TRBJ2-3; 11 bases are a match to TRBD2. Trimming took 4 bases from V and 5 from J; bases not matched to a gene: 6. Germline V CDR1 and CDR2: SGHNT, YYREEE (reference sequence). The CDR3 consists of 15 residues.

In its sample, this clonotype was seen many times. The chain couples TRBV4-1 to TRBJ2-3, with 8 bases matching TRBD1. The ends lost 0 bases at V and 4 bases at J; junction bases unmatched: 6. This CDR3 contains 16 residues. In germline, CDR1 is MGHRA, CDR2 YSYEKL. The CDR3 here is CASSQEPPGGADTQYF. The CDR3 DNA sequence: TGCGCCAGCAGCCAAGAGCCCCCAGGGGGCGCAGATACGCAGTATTTT.

This chain links TRBV10-2 with TRBJ2-4; TRBD2 matches at 8 bases. There are 14 residues in the CDR3. Unmatched junction bases numbered 3, after V lost 7 bases and J lost 1 base. Per the germline V gene, CDR1 is WSHSY and CDR2 is SAAADI. The CDR3 region has the DNA TGCGCCAGCAAGCGGGAGATGGCCAAAAACATTCAGTACTTC. Protein: CASKREMAKNIQYF.

This clonotype showed up many times. The chain couples TRBV7-6 to TRBJ2-1, with D perhaps matching TRBD1 (6 bases). V lost 5 bases and J lost 0, with 14 bases in between. Germline V gene data show CDR1 as SGHVS and CDR2 as FNYEAQ. The CDR3 has 16 amino acids. DNA for the CDR3: TGTGCCAGCAGCGGTCAAAGGGGGAGCTCCTACAATGAGCAGTTCTTC. It is translated as CASSGQRGSSYNEQFF.

V is TRBV6-2 or TRBV6-3 and J is TRBJ2-2; 13 bases agree with TRBD2. V gave up 0 bases and J gave up 6 bases; unmatched junction bases: 4. The CDR3 runs to 17 residues. In germline, CDR1 is MNHEY, CDR2 SVGEGT. The DNA for the CDR3 is TGTGCCAGCAGTTACTCCAGACTAGCGGGGGGAGCCGGGGAGCTGTTTTTT. Translating gives CASSYSRLAGGAGELFF.

This clonotype was observed a few times. The rearrangement joins TRBV19 to TRBJ2-1, with D unresolved. This CDR3 region has 16 residues. The V and J ends lost 0 bases and 0 bases respectively, with 9 bases between them. Germline V gene lookup returns CDR1 LNHDA and CDR2 SQIVND (reference sequence). The CDR3 nucleotides are TGTGCCAGTAGTATAGAGGCGGCTTTCTCCTACAATGAGCAGTTCTTC. Residues: CASSIEAAFSYNEQFF. Full variable domain (missing parts from reference TRBV19 and TRBJ2-1): DGGITQSPKYLFRKEGQNVTLSCEQNLNHDAMYWYRQDPGQGLRLIYYSQIVNDFQKGDIAEGYSVSREKKESFPLTVTSAQKNPTAFYLCASSIEAAFSYNEQFFGPGTRLTVL.

This clonotype was detected many times. The chain combines TRBV7-2 with TRBJ2-7; no reliable D call. Trimming removed 6 bases at V and 2 bases at J, with 11 bases between. CDR1 is SGHTA, CDR2 FQGNSA, per germline. The CDR3 consists of 13 residues. Here the CDR3 DNA reads TGTGCCAGCAGGCCAGCTTCCCCCTACGAGCAGTACTTC. The encoded protein is CASRPASPYEQYF. Together with reference TRBV7-2 and TRBJ2-7, the CDR3 gives the full variable domain: GAGVSQSPSNKVTEKGKDVELRCDPISGHTALYWYRQSLGQGLEFLIYFQGNSAPDKSGLPSDRFSAERTGGSVSTLTIQRTQQEDSAVYLCASRPASPYEQYFGPGTRLTVT.

Ten or more counts support this clonotype. The rearrangement joins TRBV7-9 to TRBJ2-5, with 9 nucleotides matching TRBD2. Germline loops: CDR1 SEHNR, CDR2 FQNEAQ (reference sequence). The CDR3 spans 15 residues. The junction had 5 bases not matched to a gene; V was cut back by 2 bases and J by 4 bases. The CDR3 coding sequence is TGTGCCAGCAGCTTAAGTTCGCGGGAGGGAGAGACCCAGTACTTC. It yields the protein CASSLSSREGETQYF.

This clonotype was seen a few times. This rearrangement joins TRBV6-1 to TRBJ2-7, with unresolved D. The CDR3 totals 10 residues. CDR1 is MNHNS and CDR2 is SASEGT in the germline V gene. Trimming cost V 8 bases and J 4 bases, with 6 bases left between them. This chain's CDR3 is CASQDYEQYF. In DNA form, the CDR3 reads TGTGCCAGCCAGGATTACGAGCAGTACTTC.

This clonotype was observed a few times. The chain recombines TRBV7-2 with TRBJ2-7; 7 positions match TRBD2. The CDR3 is 14 residues long. V was pared by 0 bases and J by 2 bases, with 1 base of the junction left unmatched. Germline lookup yields CDR1 SGHTA and CDR2 FQGNSA. The CDR3 reads CASSLAGGPYEQYF. The CDR3 region has the DNA TGTGCCAGCAGCTTAGCGGGAGGGCCCTACGAGCAGTACTTC.

This clonotype was detected only a few times. This chain joins TRBV5-1 and TRBJ2-7, with D possibly matching TRBD2 (5 bases). V dropped 1 base and J dropped 2 bases, with 10 bases sitting between them. This CDR3 is built from 14 residues. The germline V gene has CDR1 SGHRS and CDR2 YFSETQ. CDR3 DNA: TGCGCCAGCAGCTTGAGCGGCTCAACCTACGAGCAGTACTTC. It encodes CASSLSGSTYEQYF.

This CDR3 is CASSLVKEPNTEAFF. For the CDR3, the DNA is TGTGCCAGCAGCTTGGTTAAAGAACCTAACACTGAAGCTTTCTTT. The V call is TRBV5-6, the J call TRBJ1-1; D remains unclear. The germline CDR1 and CDR2 sequences are SGHDT and YYEEEE. The CDR3 is 15 residues long. V dropped 0 bases and J dropped 2 bases, with 11 bases sitting between them.

This sequence joins TRBV5-1 and TRBJ1-2, with D possibly TRBD1 on 6 matching bases. Germline assignment: CDR1 SGHRS and CDR2 YFSETQ. This CDR3 is built from 14 residues. V was cut by 4 bases and J by 4 bases, with 14 bases left in between. CDR3 DNA: TGCGCCAGCAGCGCGGACAGAATTAGCTATGGCTACACCTTC. It encodes CASSADRISYGYTF.

The V and J genes are TRBV30 and TRBJ2-7; 8 bases are a match to TRBD2. This CDR3 spans 12 amino acids. V was pared by 3 bases and J by 3 bases, with 1 base of the junction left unmatched. Germline CDR1 is GTSNPN and CDR2 is SVGIG (reference sequence). The CDR3 region has the DNA TGTGCCTGGAGAGCGGGAGTCTACGAGCAGTACTTC. Encoded protein: CAWRAGVYEQYF.

The genes are TRBV7-9 and TRBJ1-1; D may be TRBD1 (6 bases). The CDR3 consists of 16 residues. The V gene lost 5 bases and the J gene lost 1 base, with 17 bases spanning the gap. CDR1 SEHNR and CDR2 FQNEAQ come from the germline V gene (reference sequence). CDR3 sequence (DNA): TGTGCCAGCAGCCCAATCGGGGGCCCGGGGAACACTGAAGCTTTCTTT. The encoded protein is CASSPIGGPGNTEAFF.

The chain recombines TRBV11-3 with TRBJ2-5; possible D gene TRBD1, 6 bases. CDR3 length equals 13 residues. In germline, CDR1 is SGHNT, CDR2 YENEEA. The V and J ends lost 1 base and 4 bases respectively, with 7 bases between them. This CDR3 reads CASSLGTVETQYF. CDR3 DNA sequence: TGTGCCAGCAGCTTAGGGACAGTAGAGACCCAGTACTTC.

This clonotype has a count of ten or more. J is TRBJ2-7 and V is TRBV7-8; D is unclear. Germline assignment: CDR1 SGHVS and CDR2 FQNEAQ. The CDR3 extends over 13 amino acids. V lost 2 bases, J lost 2 bases, and 7 bases lay in between. The CDR3: CASSLMEPYEQYV. CDR3 DNA sequence: TGTGCCAGCAGCTTAATGGAACCCTACGAGCAGTACGTC.

With respect to this clonotype: Possible read error: a much larger clone is one base away. The chain recombines TRBV7-2 with TRBJ2-2; D unclear. The CDR3 consists of 14 residues. With 4 bases removed from V and 1 base from J, the gap between germline ends came to 7 bases. Per the germline V gene, CDR1 is SGHTA and CDR2 is FQGNSA. The CDR3 is CASSSGRNTGELFF. CDR3 nucleotides: TGTGCCAGCAGCTCCGGAAGGAACACCGGGGAGCTGTTTTTT.

This chain links TRBV10-3 with TRBJ2-3; 8 bases agree with TRBD1. The CDR3 length is 13 residues. The germline gives CDR1 ENHRY, CDR2 SYGVKD. Germline trimming cut 6 bases from V and 6 bases from J; bases unmatched to any gene: 5. The CDR3 nucleotides are TGTGCCATCAGAACAGGGGGTGATGATACGCAGTATTTT. Translating gives CAIRTGGDDTQYF.